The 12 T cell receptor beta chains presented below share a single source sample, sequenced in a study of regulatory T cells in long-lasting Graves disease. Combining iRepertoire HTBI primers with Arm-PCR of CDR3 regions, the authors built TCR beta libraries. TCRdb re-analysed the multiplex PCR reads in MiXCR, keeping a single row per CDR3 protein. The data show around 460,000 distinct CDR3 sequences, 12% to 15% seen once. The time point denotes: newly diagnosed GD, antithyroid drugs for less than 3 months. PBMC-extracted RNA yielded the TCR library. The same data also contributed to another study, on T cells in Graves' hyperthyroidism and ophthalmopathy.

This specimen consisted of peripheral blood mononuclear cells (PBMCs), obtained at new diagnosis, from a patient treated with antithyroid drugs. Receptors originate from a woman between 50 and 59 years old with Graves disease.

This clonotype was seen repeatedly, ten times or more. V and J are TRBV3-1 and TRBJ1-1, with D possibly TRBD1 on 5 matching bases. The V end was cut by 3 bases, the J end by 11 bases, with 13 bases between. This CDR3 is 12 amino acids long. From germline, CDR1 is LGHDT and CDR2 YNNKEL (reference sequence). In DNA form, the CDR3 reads TGTGCCAGCAGCCAGGGACTCTTGGGGGCTTTCTTT. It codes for CASSQGLLGAFF.

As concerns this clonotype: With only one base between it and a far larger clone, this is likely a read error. CDR3 sequence reads: CASSRDGGGYNEQFF. Here the CDR3 DNA reads TGTGCCAGCAGCCGAGACGGGGGCGGATACAATGAGCAGTTCTTC. This chain links TRBV28 with TRBJ2-1, with D tentatively TRBD1 or TRBD2 (6 bases each). CDR3 length: 15 amino acids. V was shortened by 6 bases and J by 4 bases, with 16 bases between the two germline ends. The germline V gene has CDR1 MDHEN and CDR2 SYDVKM.

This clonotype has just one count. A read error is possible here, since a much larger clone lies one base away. CDR3 coding DNA: TGTGCCAGCAGTTTATCGCAGGGGTTCAAAAACGTTCAGTACTTC. Amino acid sequence: CASSLSQGFKNVQYF. The rearrangement uses TRBV28 and TRBJ2-4, with D perhaps TRBD1 (6 bases). The CDR3 is made up of 15 amino acids. The germline CDR1 and CDR2 sequences are MDHEN and SYDVKM. The full variable domain, completed using reference TRBV28 and TRBJ2-4, is DVKVTQSSRYLVKRTGEKVFLECVQDMDHENMFWYRQDPGLGLRLIYFSYDVKMKEKGDIPEGYSVSREKKERFSLILESASTNQTSMYLCASSLSQGFKNVQYFGAGTRLSVL.

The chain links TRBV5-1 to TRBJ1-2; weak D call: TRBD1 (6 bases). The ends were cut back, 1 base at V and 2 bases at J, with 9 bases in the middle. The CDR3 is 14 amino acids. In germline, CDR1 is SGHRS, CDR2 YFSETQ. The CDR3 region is CASSLYRANYGYTF. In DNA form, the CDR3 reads TGCGCCAGCAGCTTGTACAGGGCAAACTATGGCTACACCTTC.

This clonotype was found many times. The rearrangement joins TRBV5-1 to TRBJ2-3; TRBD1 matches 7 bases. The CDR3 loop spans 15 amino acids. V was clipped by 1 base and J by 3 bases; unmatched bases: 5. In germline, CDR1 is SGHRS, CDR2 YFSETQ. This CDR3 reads CASSLFRQGTDTQYF. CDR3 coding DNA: TGCGCCAGCAGCTTGTTTCGACAGGGAACAGATACGCAGTATTTT.

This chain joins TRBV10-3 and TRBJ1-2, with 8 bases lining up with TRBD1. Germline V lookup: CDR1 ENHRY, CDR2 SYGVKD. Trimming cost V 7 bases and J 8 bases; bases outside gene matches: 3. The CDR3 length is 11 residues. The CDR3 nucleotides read TGTGCCATCATGGACAGGGAGGGCTACACCTTC. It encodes CAIMDREGYTF.

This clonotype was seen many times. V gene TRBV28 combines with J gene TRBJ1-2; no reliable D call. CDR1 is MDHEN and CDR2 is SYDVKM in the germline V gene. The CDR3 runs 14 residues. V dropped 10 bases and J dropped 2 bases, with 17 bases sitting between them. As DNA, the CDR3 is TGTGCCACCGAGACTCCGACACTGAACTATGGCTACACCTTC. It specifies CATETPTLNYGYTF.

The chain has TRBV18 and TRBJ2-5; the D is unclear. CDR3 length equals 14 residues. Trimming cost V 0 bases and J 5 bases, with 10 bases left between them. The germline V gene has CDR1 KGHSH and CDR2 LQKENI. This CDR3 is CASSPPGYRETQYF. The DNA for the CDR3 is TGTGCCAGCTCACCACCCGGGTATCGGGAGACCCAGTACTTC.

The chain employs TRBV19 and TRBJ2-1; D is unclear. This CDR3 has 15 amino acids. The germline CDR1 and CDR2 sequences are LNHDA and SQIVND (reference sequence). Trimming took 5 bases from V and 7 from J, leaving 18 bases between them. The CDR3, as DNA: TGTGCCAGTAGTTCCTCCCGGGTCGCTTGGAATGAGCAGTTCTTC. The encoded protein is CASSSSRVAWNEQFF.

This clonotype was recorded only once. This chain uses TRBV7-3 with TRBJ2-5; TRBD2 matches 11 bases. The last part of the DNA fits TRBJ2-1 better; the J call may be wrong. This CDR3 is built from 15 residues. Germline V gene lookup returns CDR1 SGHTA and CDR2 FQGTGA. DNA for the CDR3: TGTGCCAGCAGCTCTCTAGCGGGAGGTACTGGTGAGCAGTTCTTC. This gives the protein CASSSLAGGTGEQFF.

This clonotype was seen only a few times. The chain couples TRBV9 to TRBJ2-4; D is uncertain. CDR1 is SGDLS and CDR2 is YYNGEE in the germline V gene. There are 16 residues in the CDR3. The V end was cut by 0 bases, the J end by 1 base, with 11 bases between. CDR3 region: CASSVGIVGAKNIQYF. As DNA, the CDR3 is TGTGCCAGCAGCGTAGGTATAGTCGGGGCCAAAAACATTCAGTACTTC.

In DNA, the CDR3 is TGTGCCAGCAGTTTAGAGACCCGGGACAGGGTATTGTTGCAGTACTTC. This codes for CASSLETRDRVLLQYF. The chain uses TRBV12-3 or TRBV12-4 and TRBJ2-7; 9 positions match TRBD1. Trimming cost V 1 base and J 9 bases; bases outside gene matches: 13. CDR3 length equals 16 residues.